The 2 T cell receptor beta chains listed next were all sequenced from one sample in a study of T cell clonotyping in hematopoietic cell transplantation. Assay: immunoSEQ multiplex PCR; the TCRdb copy retains only in-frame clones and omits some. The table lists approximately 10,000 clones, about nine tenths of them singletons. The time point denotes: recipient sample about 28 days before transplant, after cytoreduction. The source was peripheral blood mononuclear cells, collected before stem cell transplant. These receptors were collected from a woman aged 45 to 65 with chronic myeloid leukemia. Some clones in this sample may be carry-over from other donors' samples.

V usage is TRBV5-1 and J usage is TRBJ2-7; the D is unclear. In germline, CDR1 is SGHRS, CDR2 YFSETQ. V lost 3 bases and J 1 base, leaving 11 bases between the germline ends. CDR3 size: 14 residues. In nucleotides, the CDR3 is TGCGCCAGCAGCTCAAATTTAGGTTCCTACGAGCAGTACTTC. This codes for CASSSNLGSYEQYF.

V is TRBV9 and J is TRBJ2-5; the match to TRBD2 covers 12 bases. Germline V gives CDR1 SGDLS, CDR2 YYNGEE. Germline trimming cut 8 bases from V and 0 bases from J; bases unmatched to any gene: 11. The CDR3 covers 17 residues. The CDR3 region is CASSRTSGTGYQETQYF. CDR3 sequence (DNA): TGTGCCAGTTCCCGGACTAGCGGGACGGGGTACCAAGAGACCCAGTACTTC.